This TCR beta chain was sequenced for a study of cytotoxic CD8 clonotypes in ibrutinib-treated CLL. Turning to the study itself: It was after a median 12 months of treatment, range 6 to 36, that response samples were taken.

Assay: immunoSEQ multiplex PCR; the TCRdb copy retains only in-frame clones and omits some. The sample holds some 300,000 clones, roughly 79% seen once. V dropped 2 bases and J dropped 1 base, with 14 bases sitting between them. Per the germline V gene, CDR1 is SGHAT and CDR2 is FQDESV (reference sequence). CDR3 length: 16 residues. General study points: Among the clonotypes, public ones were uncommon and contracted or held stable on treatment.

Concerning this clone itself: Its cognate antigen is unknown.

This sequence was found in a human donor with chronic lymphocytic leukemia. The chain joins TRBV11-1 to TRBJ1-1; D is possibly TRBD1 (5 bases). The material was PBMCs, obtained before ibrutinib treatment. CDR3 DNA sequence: TGTGCCAGCAGCTTATTCAGGGTAGGGGAGAACACTGAAGCTTTCTTT. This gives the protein CASSLFRVGENTEAFF.